This T cell receptor beta chain comes out of a study of technical replicates of blood from several donors. This CDR3 is built from 16 residues. Losses at the gene ends were 0 bases for V and 2 bases for J; bases not matched to a gene: 5. Germline-derived CDR1 and CDR2 are SGHAT and FQNNGV. This clone was recorded a few times. This table comes from immunoSEQ multiplex PCR, and its TCRdb copy is limited to in-frame clones, with some not included. The data contain over 70,000 clones, nearly 98% of them singletons. V is TRBV11-2 and J is TRBJ2-3, with 7 bases lining up with TRBD2. This TCR was recovered from a human donor in good health. The source material was T cells isolated from PBMCs. CDR3 nucleotide sequence: TGTGCCAGCAGCTTAGAGGCGGGGGTGAACACAGATACGCAGTATTTT. It is translated as CASSLEAGVNTDTQYF.